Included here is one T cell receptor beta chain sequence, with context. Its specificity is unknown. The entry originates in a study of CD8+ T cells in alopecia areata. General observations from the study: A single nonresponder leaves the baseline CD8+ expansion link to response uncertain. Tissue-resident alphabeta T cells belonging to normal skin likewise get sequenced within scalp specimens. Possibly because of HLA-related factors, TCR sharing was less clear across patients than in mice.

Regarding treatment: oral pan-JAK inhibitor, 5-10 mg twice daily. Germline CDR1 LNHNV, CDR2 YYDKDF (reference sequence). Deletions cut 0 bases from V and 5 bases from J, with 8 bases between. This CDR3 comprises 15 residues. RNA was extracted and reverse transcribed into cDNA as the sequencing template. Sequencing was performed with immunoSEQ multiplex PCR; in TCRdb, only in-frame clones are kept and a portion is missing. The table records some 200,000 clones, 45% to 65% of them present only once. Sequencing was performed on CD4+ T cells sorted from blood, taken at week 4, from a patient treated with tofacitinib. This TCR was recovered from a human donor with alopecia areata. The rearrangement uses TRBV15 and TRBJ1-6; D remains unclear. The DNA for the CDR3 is TGTGCCACCAGCAGAGATATCGGGGATAATTCACCCCTCCACTTT. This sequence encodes CATSRDIGDNSPLHF.